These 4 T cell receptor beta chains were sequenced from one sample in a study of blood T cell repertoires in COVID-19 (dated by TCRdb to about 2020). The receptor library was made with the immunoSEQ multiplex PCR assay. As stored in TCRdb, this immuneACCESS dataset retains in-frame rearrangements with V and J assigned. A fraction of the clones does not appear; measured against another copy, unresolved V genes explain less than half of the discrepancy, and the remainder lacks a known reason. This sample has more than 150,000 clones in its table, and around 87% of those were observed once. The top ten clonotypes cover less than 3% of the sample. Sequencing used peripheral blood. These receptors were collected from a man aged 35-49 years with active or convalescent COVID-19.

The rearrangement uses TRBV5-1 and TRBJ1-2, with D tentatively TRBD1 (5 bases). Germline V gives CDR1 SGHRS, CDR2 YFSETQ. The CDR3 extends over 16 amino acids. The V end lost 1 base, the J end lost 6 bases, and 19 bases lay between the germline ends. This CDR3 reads CASSLRQGGPRDGYTF. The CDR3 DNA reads TGCGCCAGCAGCTTGAGGCAGGGAGGCCCTAGGGATGGCTACACCTTC.

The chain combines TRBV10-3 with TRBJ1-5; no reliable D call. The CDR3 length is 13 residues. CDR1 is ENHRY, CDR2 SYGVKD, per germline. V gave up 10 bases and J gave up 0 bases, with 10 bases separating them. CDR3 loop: CATQDYSNQPQHF. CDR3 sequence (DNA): TGTGCCACACAAGATTATAGCAATCAGCCCCAGCATTTT.

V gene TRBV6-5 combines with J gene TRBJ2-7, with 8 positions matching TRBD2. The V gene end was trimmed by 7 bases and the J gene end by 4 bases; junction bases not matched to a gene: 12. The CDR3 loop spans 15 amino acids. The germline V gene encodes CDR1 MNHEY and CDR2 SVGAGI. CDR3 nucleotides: TGTGCCAGCAAAGCTATCGGGGGGGGCCCATACGAGCAGTACTTC. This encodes CASKAIGGGPYEQYF.

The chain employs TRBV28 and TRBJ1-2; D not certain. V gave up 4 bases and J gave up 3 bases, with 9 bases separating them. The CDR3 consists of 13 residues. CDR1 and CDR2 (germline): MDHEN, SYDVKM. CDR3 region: CASSSGIDYGYTF. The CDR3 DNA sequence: TGTGCCAGCAGTTCAGGAATCGACTATGGCTACACCTTC.